This T cell receptor (beta chain) was sequenced during a study of identical twins' blood T cells. As handled by the study authors: Per-library CDR3 reads ranged roughly 2.2 to 3.6 million; clonotypes, ~100,000 to ~550,000. MiXCR, applied by TCRdb to the 5' RACE reads, yields one record per CDR3 protein. The authors' filters were not applied to this entry. In the table there are 350,000 to 400,000 distinct CDR3 sequences, over 25% of which are singletons. The CDR3 covers 13 residues. Per the germline V gene, CDR1 is SGDLS and CDR2 is YYNGEE. V shed 0 bases and J 8 bases; nucleotides not matched to a gene: 2. This clonotype was observed a few times. What it binds is not known. Study-wide results and caveats: Even for out-of-frame TCRbeta, twins reportedly shared V gene usage much more than unrelated donors. Shared environment remains a possible cause of twin similarity.

The origin of this receptor is a woman between 18 and 50 years old in good health. The sample taken for sequencing was PBMCs. The chain couples TRBV9 to TRBJ2-4; 7 nucleotides line up with TRBD2. CDR3 DNA: TGTGCCAGCAGCGTAGGGGGGGGAGACATTCAGTACTTC. It yields the protein CASSVGGGDIQYF.